The 9 T cell receptor beta chains presented below share a single source sample, sequenced in a study of CD8 T cells in Susac syndrome. The RNA input was about 0.5 to 1 ug, and it was reverse transcribed with random hexamers. From the immunoSEQ multiplex PCR reads, TCRdb called clonotypes with MiXCR, one entry per CDR3 protein. This sample has fewer than 80,000 distinct CDR3 sequences, with approximately 95% found just once. The sequenced sample consisted of CD8+ T cells from PBMCs. The receptors derive from a human donor in good health.

This chain uses TRBV27 with TRBJ2-5; 12 nucleotides agree with TRBD2. The V gene's germline CDR1 is MNHEY and CDR2 SMNVEV (reference sequence). The V segment lost 6 bases and the J segment 2 bases; nucleotides outside the gene matches: 4. This CDR3 contains 15 residues. The CDR3 region is CASSPGTSGQETQYF. Written as DNA, the CDR3 is TGTGCCAGCAGCCCTGGGACTAGCGGGCAAGAGACCCAGTACTTC.

This clonotype was detected once. This chain uses TRBV4-2 with TRBJ1-1; the match to TRBD1 covers 7 bases. The CDR3 is 17 residues long. The V gene end was trimmed by 0 bases and the J gene end by 4 bases; junction bases not matched to a gene: 11. Per germline, CDR1 LGHNA and CDR2 YNFKEQ. The DNA for the CDR3 is TGTGCCAGCAGCCAAGAAGGGGGCTTTGGGCTTGGCACTGAAGCTTTCTTT. Its protein is CASSQEGGFGLGTEAFF.

The V gene is TRBV28, the J gene TRBJ2-5; D uncertain. V was clipped by 4 bases and J by 1 base, with 10 bases between them. Germline CDR1 reads MDHEN; CDR2 reads SYDVKM. CDR3 size: 14 residues. The CDR3 is CASSWSWAQETQYF. Written as DNA, the CDR3 is TGTGCCAGCAGTTGGAGTTGGGCCCAAGAGACCCAGTACTTC.

This chain connects TRBV28 to TRBJ1-2, with D perhaps matching TRBD1 (5 bases). This CDR3 contains 15 residues. V was shortened by 7 bases and J by 0 bases, with 15 bases between the two germline ends. Germline V gene data show CDR1 as MDHEN and CDR2 as SYDVKM. CDR3 coding DNA: TGTGCCAGCACCTCGTTTTCGGGGGCTAACTATGGCTACACCTTC. It translates to CASTSFSGANYGYTF.

The chain is built from TRBV11-2 and TRBJ2-3, with no clear D. The V gene's germline CDR1 is SGHAT and CDR2 FQNNGV. CDR3 size: 16 residues. V was cut by 1 base and J by 0 bases, with 11 bases left in between. CDR3 sequence reads: CASSLGAGTSTDTQYF. CDR3 sequence (DNA): TGTGCCAGCAGCTTAGGGGCCGGAACAAGCACAGATACGCAGTATTTT.

V and J are TRBV4-3 and TRBJ2-2, with 9 bases fitting TRBD1. V was pared by 3 bases and J by 6 bases, with 5 bases of the junction left unmatched. Germline values: CDR1 LGHNA, CDR2 YSLEER. This CDR3 has 15 amino acids. The CDR3 loop is CASSQGDRDSGELFF. In DNA, the CDR3 is TGCGCCAGCAGCCAGGGGGACAGGGACTCCGGGGAGCTGTTTTTT.

V and J are TRBV27 and TRBJ2-2, with 7 bases aligning to TRBD1. J was trimmed by 6 bases and V by 11 bases; bases with no gene match: 9. The CDR3 is made up of 13 amino acids. CDR1 is MNHEY, CDR2 SMNVEV, per germline (reference sequence). The CDR3 sequence: CAGEQGDPGELFF. DNA for the CDR3: TGTGCCGGGGAGCAGGGGGATCCCGGGGAGCTGTTTTTT.

The chain is built from TRBV27 and TRBJ2-7, with D possibly being TRBD2 (5 bases). CDR3 length: 13 amino acids. V lost 3 bases and J 1 base, leaving 7 bases between the germline ends. Looked up from germline, CDR1 is MNHEY and CDR2 is SMNVEV (reference sequence). CDR3: CASSFKRSYEQYF. The CDR3 DNA follows: TGTGCCAGCAGTTTTAAGCGGTCCTACGAGCAGTACTTC.

The chain employs TRBV12-3 or TRBV12-4 and TRBJ1-1, with D possibly being TRBD1 (5 bases). The CDR3 sequence is 17 residues long. Trimming pared 0 bases from V and 5 bases from J, leaving 19 bases between. The CDR3 loop reads CASSLAAWGFVDTEAFF. DNA for the CDR3: TGTGCCAGCAGTTTAGCGGCCTGGGGGTTCGTGGATACTGAAGCTTTCTTT.